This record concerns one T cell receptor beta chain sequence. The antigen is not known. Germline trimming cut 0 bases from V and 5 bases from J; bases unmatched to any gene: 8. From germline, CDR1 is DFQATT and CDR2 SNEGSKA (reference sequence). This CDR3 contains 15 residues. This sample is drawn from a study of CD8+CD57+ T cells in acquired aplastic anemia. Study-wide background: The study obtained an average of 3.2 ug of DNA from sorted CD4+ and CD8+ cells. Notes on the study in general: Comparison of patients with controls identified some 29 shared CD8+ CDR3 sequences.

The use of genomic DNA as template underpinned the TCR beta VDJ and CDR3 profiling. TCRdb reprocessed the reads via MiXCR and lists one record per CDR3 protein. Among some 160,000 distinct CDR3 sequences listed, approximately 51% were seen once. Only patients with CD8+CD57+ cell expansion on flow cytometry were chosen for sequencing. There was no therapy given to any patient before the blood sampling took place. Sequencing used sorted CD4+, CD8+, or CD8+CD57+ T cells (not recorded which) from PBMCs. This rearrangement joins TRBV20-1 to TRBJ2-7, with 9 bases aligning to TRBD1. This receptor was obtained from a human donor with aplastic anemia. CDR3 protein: CSARDPGTGYDEQYF. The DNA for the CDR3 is TGCAGTGCTAGAGATCCAGGGACAGGGTACGACGAGCAGTACTTC.